This T cell receptor (beta chain) was retrieved from a study of CD8 T cell repertoires and HIV-1 epitope variants. Looking at the study overall: Each of Twenty-five Gag and Nef epitope peptides stimulated a separate culture. Controls included no peptide, Ebola AY9 epitope, and a CMV, EBV, flu pool. The baseline condition was 1M T cells left uncultured.

Assay: immunoSEQ multiplex PCR; the TCRdb copy retains only in-frame clones and omits some. The sample carries about 5,000 clones, about 67% recorded once. The CDR3 loop spans 12 amino acids. Trimming left V 10 bases short and J 5 bases short, with 14 bases between. Germline CDR1 reads MNHEY; CDR2 reads SVGAGI. This clone occurred a few times. No antigen is known for it. Sequenced: cultured CD8+ T cells derived from PBMCs. This sequence was found in a male donor with HIV. V usage is TRBV6-5 and J usage is TRBJ1-1, with D maybe TRBD1 (5 bases). The DNA of the CDR3 is TGTGCCACCCGGGGGGGGAATACTGAAGCTTTCTTT. It encodes CATRGGNTEAFF.